This TCR beta chain was obtained from a study of identical twins. The V segment lost 4 bases and the J segment 2 bases; nucleotides outside the gene matches: 7. CDR1 is DFQATT, CDR2 SNEGSKA, per germline (reference sequence). The CDR3 spans 14 residues. TCRdb re-derived calls from the 5' RACE reads in MiXCR, one entry per CDR3 protein. The profile shows some 500,000 distinct CDR3 sequences, approximately 15% of them singletons. In addition, the sample was reused for a study of yellow fever vaccine responses in identical twins.

The chain links TRBV20-1 to TRBJ2-5, with TRBD2 identical over 7 bases. This TCR came from a woman between 18 and 30 years old in good health. Sequenced material: CD4+ T cells sorted from blood. CDR3 sequence (DNA): TGCAGTGCTAATCGGGGAGGGAAACAAGAGACCCAGTACTTC. Its translation: CSANRGGKQETQYF.